The next 3 T cell receptor beta chains were all read from a single sample in a study of cytomegalovirus exposure and HLA in healthy donors. The PCR ran on 60 Vbeta and 13 Jbeta primers. Assay: immunoSEQ multiplex PCR; the TCRdb copy retains only in-frame clones and omits some. The table has about 240,000 clones, around 81% seen once. Input material: PBMCs. Receptors were obtained from a woman aged 55-69 years in good health and CMV-seropositive.

The chain has TRBV25-1 and TRBJ2-5; 10 bases map to TRBD1. Trimming removed 4 bases from V and 4 bases from J; junction bases left unmatched: 9. CDR1 and CDR2 from the germline V gene are MGHDK and SYGVNS. This CDR3 contains 16 residues. CDR3: CASSGIGQGDGETQYF. The CDR3 bases are TGTGCCAGCAGTGGGATCGGACAGGGGGATGGAGAGACCCAGTACTTC.

The chain joins TRBV27 to TRBJ2-1; 8 bases are a match to TRBD2. This CDR3 has 15 residues. Germline V gene data show CDR1 as MNHEY and CDR2 as SMNVEV (reference sequence). The V segment lost 6 bases and the J segment 5 bases; nucleotides outside the gene matches: 9. The DNA for the CDR3 is TGTGCCAGCAGAGAGGGGACTAGTCCCAACAATGAGCAGTTCTTC. It translates to CASREGTSPNNEQFF.

CDR3 residues: CAASDSSTDTQYF. The CDR3 bases are TGTGCCGCGTCAGACAGTAGCACAGATACGCAGTATTTT. The chain carries TRBV6-5 and TRBJ2-3, with D perhaps TRBD1 (5 bases). In germline, CDR1 is MNHEY, CDR2 SVGAGI. Trimming shortened V by 11 bases and J by 0 bases, and 12 bases separated the two germline ends. The CDR3 is 13 residues long.